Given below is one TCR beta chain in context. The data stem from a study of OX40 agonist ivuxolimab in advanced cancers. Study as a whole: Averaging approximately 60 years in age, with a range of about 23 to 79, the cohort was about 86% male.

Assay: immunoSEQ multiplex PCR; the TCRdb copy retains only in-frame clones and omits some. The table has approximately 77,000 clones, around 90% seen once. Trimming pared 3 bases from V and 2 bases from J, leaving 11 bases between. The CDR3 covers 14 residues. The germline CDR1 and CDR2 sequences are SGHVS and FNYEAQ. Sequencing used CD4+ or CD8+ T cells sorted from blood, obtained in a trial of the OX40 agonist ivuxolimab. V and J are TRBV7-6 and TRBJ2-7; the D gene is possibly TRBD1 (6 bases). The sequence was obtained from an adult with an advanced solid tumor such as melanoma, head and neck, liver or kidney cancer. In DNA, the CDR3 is TGTGCCAGCAGCTTTAGCGACAGGACCTACGAGCAGTACTTC. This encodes CASSFSDRTYEQYF. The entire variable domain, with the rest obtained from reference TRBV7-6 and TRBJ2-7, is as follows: GAGVSQSPRYKVTKRGQDVALRCDPISGHVSLYWYRQALGQGPEFLTYFNYEAQQDKSGLPNDRFSAERPEGSISTLTIQRTEQRDSAMYRCASSFSDRTYEQYFGPGTRLTVT.